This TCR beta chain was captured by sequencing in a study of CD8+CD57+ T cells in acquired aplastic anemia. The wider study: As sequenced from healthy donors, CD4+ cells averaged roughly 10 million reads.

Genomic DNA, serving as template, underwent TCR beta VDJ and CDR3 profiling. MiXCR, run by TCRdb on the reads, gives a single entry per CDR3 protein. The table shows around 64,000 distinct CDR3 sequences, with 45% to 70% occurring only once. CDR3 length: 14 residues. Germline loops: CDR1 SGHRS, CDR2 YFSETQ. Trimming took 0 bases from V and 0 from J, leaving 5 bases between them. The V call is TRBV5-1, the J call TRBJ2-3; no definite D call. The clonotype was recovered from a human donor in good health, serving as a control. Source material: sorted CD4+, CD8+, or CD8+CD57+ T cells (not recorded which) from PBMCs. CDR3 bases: TGCGCCAGCAGCTTGGATACTAGCACAGATACGCAGTATTTT. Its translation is CASSLDTSTDTQYF. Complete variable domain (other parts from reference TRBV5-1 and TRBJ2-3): KAGVTQTPRYLIKTRGQQVTLSCSPISGHRSVSWYQQTPGQGLQFLFEYFSETQRNKGNFPGRFSGRQFSNSRSEMNVSTLELGDSALYLCASSLDTSTDTQYFGPGTRLTVL.